This T cell receptor (beta chain) originates from a study of T cells after posttransplantation cyclophosphamide. Regarding the study as a whole: Skin or GI-infiltrating T cells shared few TRB sequences with blood. Later blood repertoires were often dominated by clones from the donor CD8+ memory compartment. After PTCy, TRB diversity resembled that of CNI/methotrexate controls.

As for this clone: Its antigen is not identified.

This CDR3 contains 12 residues. Germline values: CDR1 SEHNR, CDR2 FQNEAQ (reference sequence). V was shortened by 1 base and J by 9 bases, with 7 bases between the two germline ends. TCRdb's table, derived via immunoSEQ multiplex PCR, lists solely in-frame clones and lacks some. The profile shows tens of thousands of clones, around 73% of them singletons. The related graft donor's blood sample was taken on the day of bone marrow donation. The sequencing input was memory CD4+ T cells sorted from PBMCs. The rearrangement links TRBV7-9 to TRBJ2-1, with a weak D call TRBD1 (6 bases). This clonotype originated in a woman in her fifties or sixties in good health, CMV-negative, and a related stem cell transplant donor. For the CDR3, the DNA is TGTGCCAGCAGCTTAGGCAGGGGTGAGCAGTTCTTC. This encodes CASSLGRGEQFF.